These 2 T cell receptor beta chains were all obtained from the same sample, sequenced in a study of T cell responses to AZD1222 COVID-19 vaccine. Assay: immunoSEQ multiplex PCR; the TCRdb copy retains only in-frame clones and omits some. The sample yields tens of thousands of clones, about 80% seen once. The input for sequencing was peripheral blood, taken on day 0 of AZD1222 vaccination. These receptors were obtained from an adult in good health.

The V gene is TRBV7-2, the J gene TRBJ2-7; D not certain. Trimming removed 5 bases at V and 6 bases at J, with 11 bases between. Germline CDR1 is SGHTA and CDR2 is FQGNSA. This CDR3 contains 12 residues. This CDR3 reads CASSPRALEQYF. The CDR3 DNA is TGTGCCAGCAGCCCTAGGGCTCTCGAGCAGTACTTC.

The gene calls are TRBV3-1 (or the pseudogene TRBV3-2) and TRBJ2-2; 7 nucleotides match TRBD1. The CDR3 totals 16 residues. The V and J ends lost 4 bases and 2 bases, in that order; junction bases with no gene match: 7. Germline V lookup: CDR1 LGHDT, CDR2 YNNKEL (reference sequence). The CDR3 here is CASSRLGQINTGELFF. CDR3 DNA: TGTGCCAGCAGCCGACTGGGACAGATAAACACCGGGGAGCTGTTTTTT.